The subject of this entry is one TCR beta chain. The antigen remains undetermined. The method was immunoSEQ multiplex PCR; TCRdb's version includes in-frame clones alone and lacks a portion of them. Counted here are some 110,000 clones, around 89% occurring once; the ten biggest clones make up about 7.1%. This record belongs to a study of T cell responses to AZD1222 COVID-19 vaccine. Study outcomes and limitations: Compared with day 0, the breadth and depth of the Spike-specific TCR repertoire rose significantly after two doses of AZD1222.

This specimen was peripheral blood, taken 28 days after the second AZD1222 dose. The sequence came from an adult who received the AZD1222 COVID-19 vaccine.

In DNA, the CDR3 is TGTGCCAGCAGCTTAGCCGGGACAGGTATCCACGAGCAGTACTTC. This codes for CASSLAGTGIHEQYF. The chain joins TRBV7-6 to TRBJ2-7; 8 bases line up with TRBD1. The length of the CDR3 is 15 residues. In germline, CDR1 is SGHVS, CDR2 FNYEAQ. Trimming took 0 bases from V and 5 from J; bases not matched to a gene: 6.